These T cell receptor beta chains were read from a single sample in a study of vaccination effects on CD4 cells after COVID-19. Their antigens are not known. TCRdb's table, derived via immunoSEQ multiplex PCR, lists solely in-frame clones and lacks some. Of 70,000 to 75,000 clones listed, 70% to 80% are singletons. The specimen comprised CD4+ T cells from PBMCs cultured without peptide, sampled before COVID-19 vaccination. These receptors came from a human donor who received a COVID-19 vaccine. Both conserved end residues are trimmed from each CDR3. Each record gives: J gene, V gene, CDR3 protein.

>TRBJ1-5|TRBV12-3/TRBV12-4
ASSPPRKPQH
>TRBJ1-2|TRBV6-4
ASSVTASGTGYT
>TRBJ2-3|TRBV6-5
ASILRYSTDTQY
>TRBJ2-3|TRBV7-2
ASSQGRGTDTQY
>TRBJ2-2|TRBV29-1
SASRQRAGELF
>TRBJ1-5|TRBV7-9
ASSLMGSHQPQH
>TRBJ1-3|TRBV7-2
ASSLRVRDNSGNTIY
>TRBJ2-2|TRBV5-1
ASSLLASENTGELF
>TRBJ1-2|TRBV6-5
ASSSTGKVPNGYT
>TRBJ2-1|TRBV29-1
SADRPGGGEQF
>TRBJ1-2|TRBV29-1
SVEDLRVQDGYT
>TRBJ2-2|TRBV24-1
ATSDLGRNTGELF
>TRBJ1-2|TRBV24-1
AVKGDYGYT
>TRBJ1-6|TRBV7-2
ASSLALNSPLH
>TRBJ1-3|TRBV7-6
ASSLSGGFDTIY
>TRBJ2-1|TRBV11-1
ASSPDRGGIEQF
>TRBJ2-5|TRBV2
ASSEVETQY
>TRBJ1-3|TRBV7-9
ASSLEGRVKGNTIY
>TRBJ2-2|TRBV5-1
ASSLAGATGELF
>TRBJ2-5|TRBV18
ASSPNRGRETQY
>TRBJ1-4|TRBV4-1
ASSQPRGNEKLF
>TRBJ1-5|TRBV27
ASSSFSGEPQH